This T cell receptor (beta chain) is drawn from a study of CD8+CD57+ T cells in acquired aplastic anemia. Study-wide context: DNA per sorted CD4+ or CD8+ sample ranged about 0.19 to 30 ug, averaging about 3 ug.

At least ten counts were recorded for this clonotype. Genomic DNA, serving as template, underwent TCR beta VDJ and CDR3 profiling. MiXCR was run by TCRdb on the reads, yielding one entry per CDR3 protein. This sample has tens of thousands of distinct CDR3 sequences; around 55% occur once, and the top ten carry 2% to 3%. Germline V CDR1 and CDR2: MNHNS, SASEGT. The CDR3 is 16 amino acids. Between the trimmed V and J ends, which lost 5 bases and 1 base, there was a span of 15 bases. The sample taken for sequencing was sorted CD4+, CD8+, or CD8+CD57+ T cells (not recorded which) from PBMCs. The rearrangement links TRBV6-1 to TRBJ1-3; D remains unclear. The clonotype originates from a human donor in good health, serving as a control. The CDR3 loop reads CASSLSGPGSGNTIYF. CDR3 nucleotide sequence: TGTGCCAGCAGTCTGAGCGGGCCTGGGTCTGGAAACACCATATATTTT.